These T cell receptor beta chains were read from a single sample in a study of early T cells in non-severe SARS-CoV-2 infection. Each CDR3 protein gets one entry after TCRdb re-called the 5' RACE reads with MiXCR. The profile covers tens of thousands of distinct CDR3 sequences, with roughly a tenth appearing a single time and roughly 4.7% taken by the ten largest. The sequenced material came from whole blood. The receptors come from an adult who was a healthcare worker with PCR-confirmed SARS-CoV-2 infection or an uninfected control (not recorded which). Both conserved end residues are part of each CDR3. D genes are given only for firm matches. Size tells how often a clone was seen (once, few, many) or the class of an expanded clone, and some rows leave it out.

many	NA	TRBJ1-1	14	TRBV5-1	CASSLRTVNTEAFF	TGCGCCAGCAGCTTGCGGACGGTGAACACTGAAGCTTTCTTT
many	NA	TRBJ1-3	15	TRBV5-6	CASSLVPLSGNTIYF	TGTGCCAGCAGCTTGGTACCACTCTCTGGAAACACCATATATTTT
NA	NA	TRBJ1-1	16	TRBV5-1	CASSLLWAGLNTEAFF	TGCGCCAGCAGCTTATTGTGGGCAGGGTTGAACACTGAAGCTTTCTTT
NA	TRBD1	TRBJ1-1	14	TRBV20-1	CSALPTGENTEAFF	TGCAGTGCTTTACCGACAGGGGAGAACACTGAAGCTTTCTTT
NA	TRBD1	TRBJ1-1	13	TRBV10-1	CANRTGGLSEAFF	TGCGCCAACAGGACAGGGGGCTTATCTGAAGCTTTCTTT
few	NA	TRBJ1-5	14	TRBV29-1	CSVVVGQGKQPQHF	TGCAGCGTTGTGGTGGGGCAAGGGAAGCAGCCCCAGCATTTT
few	NA	TRBJ2-7	14	TRBV6-5	CASSYSKPGSEQYF	TGTGCCAGCAGTTACTCGAAACCCGGGTCCGAGCAGTACTTC
few	TRBD2	TRBJ2-3	14	TRBV12-3/TRBV12-4	CAIRSGGSTDTQYF	TGTGCCATCCGTAGCGGGGGGAGCACAGATACGCAGTATTTT
few	NA	TRBJ1-4	16	TRBV3-1	CASSRFSASTNEKLFF	TGTGCCAGCAGCCGGTTTTCGGCCTCAACTAATGAAAAACTGTTTTTT
NA	NA	TRBJ1-2	13	TRBV24-1	CATSEDRQRGYTF	TGTGCCACCAGTGAGGACCGTCAGCGGGGCTACACCTTC
many	TRBD1	TRBJ1-2	15	TRBV7-9	CASSFDRGGAYGYTF	TGTGCCAGCAGCTTTGACAGGGGGGGAGCCTATGGCTACACCTTC
NA	NA	TRBJ2-5	15	TRBV7-9	CASSRLRGGQETQYF	TGTGCCAGCAGCCGACTGAGGGGGGGACAAGAGACCCAGTACTTC
many	TRBD1	TRBJ1-2	13	TRBV7-3	CASSPGQGRSYTF	TGTGCCAGCAGCCCCGGACAGGGGCGAAGCTACACCTTC
NA	NA	TRBJ2-4	13	TRBV6-5	CASSFGRENIQYF	TGTGCCAGCAGTTTCGGACGGGAAAACATTCAGTACTTC
many	TRBD1	TRBJ2-7	13	TRBV10-2	CASSGQVAYEQYF	TGCGCCAGCAGCGGACAGGTCGCCTACGAGCAGTACTTC
many	TRBD2	TRBJ2-7	16	TRBV11-2	CASSIAGTSGSYEQYF	TGTGCCAGCAGCATCGCCGGGACTAGCGGATCCTACGAGCAGTACTTC
many	NA	TRBJ2-5	14	TRBV5-1	CASSATKQRETQYF	TGCGCCAGCAGCGCTACGAAACAGAGGGAGACCCAGTACTTC